The T cell receptor beta chain described here comes from a study of shared clonotypes between healthy human individuals (dated by TCRdb to between 2020 and 2021). For context, the study as a whole: The cohort comprised a couple of women and three men aged 18 to 49 years. Per donor, three plates each were used for CD4 naive and CD4 memory, two for CD8 naive, and one for CD8 memory. The study deeply sequenced blood TCR repertoires of about 5 healthy adults to estimate repertoire size and the extent of clonotype sharing between individuals. To increase sequencing depth and limit assay-specific biases, TCR repertoire library preparation and sequencing were carried out by different laboratories using diverse techniques. Per donor, leukapheresis produced somewhere between about 0.85 and 10 billion PBMCs. The paper as a whole reports these results and caveats: About 5% of naive CD4, 3.5% of naive CD8, about 2.1% of memory CD4, and 0.4% of memory CD8 clonotypes were shared across a handful of donors. Compared with non-shared clonotypes, clonotypes shared by all four sorted-subset donors had higher generation probabilities. Rarefaction of sorted-subset datasets indicated incomplete sequencing despite the large sequencing depth. The small number of donors limited the genetic and exposure-history diversity represented. Pairwise subsampling indicated that sequencing depth was expected to affect the degree of clonotype sharing among donors. Only blood was sampled, and tissue TCR repertoires likely differ from those in blood. Estimated clonotype richness was generally larger for naive than for memory subsets.

Using the deep immunoSEQ assay, TCR CDR3 regions were amplified from genomic DNA by multiplex PCR. For each cell subset, the extracted genomic DNA was distributed evenly across all wells of several immunoSEQ 96-well plates, and each plate served as one replicate. For sorted subsets, approximately 200 ng of genomic DNA, equivalent to roughly 33,000 T cell genomes, went into each replicate PCR. Purified libraries were measured with a Qubit 3.0 fluorometer, size-checked on a Bioanalyzer 2100, and measured again with the KAPA Library Quantification kit. Each immunoSEQ 96-well plate was sequenced on its own single-read 150-cycle Illumina NextSeq 550 flow cell. Per the authors' processing: Because the immunoSEQ output held only junctional sequences and lacked quality scores, the filtering could not match the filtering applied to full-length reads. To assign V/J genes and CDR3, sequences were annotated using PyIR, a Python wrapper for IgBLAST v1.9, with IMGT germline references. Reads with weak V/J assignments (E-value above 1e-6), missing CDR3, stop codons, out-of-frame junctions, or ambiguous translated residues were removed. V3J clonotypes were defined as sequences sharing an identical inferred V gene, J gene, and CDR3 amino acid sequence. To compute the percentage overlap between repertoires, the number of shared unique clonotypes was divided by the size of the smaller repertoire. Richness of each repertoire was evaluated using RTK rarefaction, the Chao1 estimator, and Recon v2.1 estimates of unobserved clonotypes. Generation probabilities were computed with OLGA for all TCRbeta clonotypes obtained by the gDNA method from four donors. TCRdb took over this immuneACCESS table, retaining in-frame rearrangements with V and J assigned. Such tables are incomplete; in checked studies, under half of the missing clones stem from an unresolved V gene, and the remainder is unexplained. V, J and clone size reflect that table, while D and trimming were determined from the DNA. This sample is represented by around 1.9 million clones; under 95% of them were singletons. The top ten clonotypes cover around 1.7% of the sample.

CD8 naive samples were CD45RO-negative cells positively selected for CCR7, giving a CD45RA+CCR7+ population that excluded TemRA cells. The donors were healthy, HIV-negative adults who had no recently reported acute infections or vaccinations. All donors were Caucasian adults living in Nashville, Tennessee, USA. Blood was collected by leukapheresis, and PBMCs were isolated by Ficoll-Histopaque density gradient centrifugation and then cryopreserved in liquid nitrogen vapor phase. Analytical flow cytometry was used to check the purity and quantity of every magnetically sorted T cell population. Each sorted fraction had its genomic DNA isolated and then quantified by UV absorbance on a Nanodrop 2000c. Notes on this clone: Its antigen is unknown. No much larger clonotype is one base removed from it; base qualities were not supplied.

The TCR originated in a man younger than 35 in good health. Some clones in this sample may be carry-over from other donors' samples. The sequenced material came from naive CD8+ T cells from PBMCs. The cell subset or site label corresponds to: CD45RA+CCR7+.

The CDR3 in this case is CASSAAGYREGSPGELFF. The DNA sequence is given as TGTGCCAGCAGTGCCGCCGGATACAGGGAGGGATCCCCCGGGGAGCTGTTTTTT. The chain is assembled from TRBV28 and TRBJ2-2, with a weak D call of TRBD2 (7 bases match). Taken from cysteine to phenylalanine, the CDR3 has 18 residues. The DNA shown is the 54-base CDR3, in frame from base 1. CDR1 and CDR2, per the germline V gene, are MDHEN and SYDVKM. Cut back by 5 bases and 6 bases, the V and J ends lie 25 bases apart.